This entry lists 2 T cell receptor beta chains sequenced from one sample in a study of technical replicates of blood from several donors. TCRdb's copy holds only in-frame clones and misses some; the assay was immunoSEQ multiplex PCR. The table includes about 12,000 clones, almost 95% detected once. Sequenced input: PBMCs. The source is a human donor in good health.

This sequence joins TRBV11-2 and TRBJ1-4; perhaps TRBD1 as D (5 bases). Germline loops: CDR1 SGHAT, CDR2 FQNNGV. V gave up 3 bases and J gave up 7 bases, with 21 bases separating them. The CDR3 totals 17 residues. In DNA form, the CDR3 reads TGTGCCAGCAGCTTCTACCCCAAGGGGAAGATTGGTGAAAAACTGTTTTTT. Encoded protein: CASSFYPKGKIGEKLFF.

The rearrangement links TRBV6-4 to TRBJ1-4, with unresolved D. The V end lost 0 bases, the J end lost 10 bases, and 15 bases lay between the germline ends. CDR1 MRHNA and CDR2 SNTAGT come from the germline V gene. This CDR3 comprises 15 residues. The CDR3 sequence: CASSDSSVAPGKLFF. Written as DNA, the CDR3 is TGTGCCAGCAGTGACTCGAGCGTGGCTCCGGGAAAACTGTTTTTT.